This section outlines one T cell receptor beta chain sequence together with its context. Its target antigen remains unknown. No qualities accompany the bases; no much larger clone lies one base away. These data are taken from a study of persistence of HIV-infected CD4 T cells (dated by TCRdb to 2018 to 2021). With regard to the full study: Suppressive ART had been received by participants for a median of about eight years. The clonality of all cells in each sorted population was assessed by TCRbeta sequencing, whereas the clonality of infected cells was assessed by proviral sequencing. The study isolated CMV- and HIV-1 Gag-responding CD4+ T cells from ART-treated individuals to examine antigen-driven clonal expansion of HIV-1-infected cells. Peripheral blood samples of up to about 200 mL were collected at multiple time points, except for a couple of participants, who underwent leukapheresis at a single time point. For the TCR cluster analysis across participants, about 8 participants were included for CMV and more than five participants for Gag. What the research found in general, with its limitations: Bulk TCR analyses could not be limited to the rare CMV-responding cells that actually contained HIV-1 proviruses. A correlation was observed between TCR oligoclonality and proviral oligoclonality within the same sorted populations. TCRbeta richness in CMV- and Gag-responding cells was significantly lower than in anti-CD3/anti-CD28-responding cells; CMV-responding cells had higher oligoclonality than CD3/CD28-stimulated and Gag-responding cells. Enrichment of degenerate expanded CDR3beta sequences was found in antigen-responding cells, suggesting convergent selection of CD4+ responses to CMV and Gag. Only a small number of individuals took part in the study, and only a limited range of antigens was tested.

The sample's treatment or condition, from its label and the paper: suppressive antiretroviral therapy. Lysates of CMV-infected fibroblasts were used at about 10 ug/mL for cell stimulation. Responding CD4+ T cells were sorted by upregulation of both CD40 ligand and CD69. HIV-1-infected adults in whom suppressive ART had been started during chronic infection were enrolled as participants. For at least 4 years, participants had undetectable plasma HIV-1 RNA, below 50 copies/mL. To be included, participants needed a CD4+ T cell count above 400 cells/uL and a positive CMV serology. Before stimulation, PBMCs were isolated using density centrifugation and then depleted of CD8+ T cells. Stimulation of CD8-depleted PBMCs was carried out for approximately 17 hours with anti-CD28/CD49d costimulation, CD40-blocking antibody and enfuvirtide, to prevent new infections. Cells were sorted on a Beckman Coulter MoFlo Legacy or XDP sorter, with propidium iodide excluding dead cells. Genomic DNA was extracted with the QIAamp DNA Mini Kit for samples above one million cells, otherwise with the Quick-DNA Microprep Kit.

V drops 2 bases and J drops 4 bases, leaving 21 bases in between. From the cysteine through the phenylalanine, the CDR3 covers 18 amino acids. Just CDR3 DNA is preserved here, 54 bases in frame from base 1. The CDR1 and CDR2 encoded by the germline V gene are LGHNT and FRNRAP. The immunoSEQ hsTCRB assay version 4, run in survey mode, was used to sequence TCRbeta repertoires from genomic DNA. For TCRbeta sequencing, genomic DNA was diluted to 8 to 10 ng/uL, with up to about 1 ug used per sample. On the study's bioinformatics: Analysis of the TCRbeta data was done in ImmunoSeq Analyzer 3.0, and diversity was computed on productive nucleotide rearrangements. The improved Chao index was used to estimate lower-bound TCR diversity, and the Gini coefficient was used to estimate clonality using the Immunarch R package. Nucleotide rearrangements that differed but encoded the same CDR3beta amino acid sequence were counted as separate clonotypes. Differential abundance analysis found TCRbeta sequences that were significantly enriched in antigen-responding cells compared with anti-CD3/anti-CD28-activated cells. GLIPH2 grouped TCRs by predicted peptide-MHC specificity, both within each participant and across combined participant data sets. Sourced from immuneACCESS, this table was stored by TCRdb with only in-frame sequences that have V and J called. A share of the clones is absent; for the studies checked, an unresolved V gene accounts for under half, and the remainder has no known explanation. Clonal size and the V and J genes are those of that table, whereas D and trimming came from the DNA. For this sample the table gives about 20,000 clones, of which around three quarters were detected only once. Approximately 6.3% of the sample goes to the ten largest clones.

The sample here was CD4+ T cells sorted from PBMCs after roughly 20-hour stimulation, taken from a patient who received antiretroviral therapy. Per the publication, the cell subset or site label means: CD40L+CD69+ CD4 T cells responding to CMV lysate. This TCR came from an adult man with HIV who was CMV-seropositive. Recombination connected TRBV12-5 to TRBJ2-1, with the D segment possibly TRBD1 or TRBD2, each aligning over 6 bases. The CDR3 loop reads CASGLSTAEGDIYNEQFF. At the DNA level, the sequence is TGTGCTAGTGGTTTGTCCACAGCGGAGGGGGATATATACAATGAGCAGTTCTTC.